The clone carrying this T cell receptor (beta chain) was observed a few times. Germline CDR1 reads LGHDT; CDR2 reads YNNKEL (reference sequence). Trimming took 1 base from V and 7 from J; bases not matched to a gene: 8. The CDR3 loop spans 15 amino acids. This sample was included in a study of blood T cell repertoires in COVID-19. Study-level information: Acute and convalescent COVID-19 samples came from the United States, Italy and Spain. PBMCs, B-cell-depleted T cells, or T cells were the source of the cDNA or gDNA that made up the material.

Per the original methods: How many nucleated cells were present was estimated from reference gene primer amplification. Assay used: immunoSEQ multiplex PCR; TCRdb lists only in-frame clones, some missing. V and J calls and clone size follow that table, whereas D and trimming were derived from the DNA. The sample has around 200,000 clones; 80% to 85% are singletons. The clonotype was recovered from a man in his forties or fifties with active or convalescent COVID-19. The chain employs TRBV3-1 (or the pseudogene TRBV3-2) and TRBJ2-7, with TRBD1 matching over 9 bases. Sequencing input: peripheral blood. CDR3 in DNA: TGTGCCAGCAGCCAAGCACAGACAGGGGGAGGTGAGCAGTACTTC. It translates to CASSQAQTGGGEQYF.